This T cell receptor (beta chain) was profiled in a study of cytomegalovirus exposure and HLA in healthy donors (dated by TCRdb to between 2016 and 2019). In the study overall: In an earlier analysis of 450 to 750 of the donors, less than 350 Gb of sequence data and 117 million unique TCR beta sequences from about 179 million T cells were reported. Genome-wide SNP genotypes for about 65% of the 666 donors were used in a later genetic analysis, which treated that subset as a discovery cohort. Using immunosequencing, the study profiled T cell repertoires from about 610 subjects and related those repertoires to cytomegalovirus serostatus. To predict cytomegalovirus infection status, the study combined high-throughput TCR immunosequencing, statistical association of individual TCRs with disease status, and machine learning. The number of typed donors differed by locus: about 620-640 for A, B, C, DRB1 and DQB1; approximately 520 for DQA1; approximately 600 for DPA1; and some 470 for DPB1. All discovery cohort repertoires had been generated using a single sequencing platform. About 5 DR-DQ haplotypes were handled as single units for association and clustering, since linkage in the cohort was strong. In the later analysis, no new phenotypic data were used to find candidate immune exposures; instead, reliance was placed on TCR beta sequences and their occurrence across donors. Besides the first cohort of around 670 subjects, a separate validation cohort made up of about 120 different subjects was used. Of the approximately 370 genotyped donors, 65% to 90% were placed in the genetic ancestry cluster associated with self-reported Caucasian donors. A later analysis re-analyzed previously published TCR beta repertoires from 666 donors and added high-resolution HLA genotyping to study TCR occurrence patterns. On average, roughly 240,000 unique TCR beta nucleotide sequences were sequenced per donor among several hundred genotyped donors of the cohort, with around 19% of those sequences being non-productive. Donor age, sex, ethnicity and CMV serostatus were compiled alongside the repertoire data. In an earlier analysis of several hundred of the donors, high-throughput TCR beta sequencing was used to judge whether each TCR beta V gene segment behaved as functional or pseudogenic. HLA typing included class I and class II loci at four-digit resolution. The aim of the study was to test whether cataloging public T cell receptors could identify signatures of past pathogen exposure. An early release that covered several hundred HLA-typed donors contained approximately 290 gigabases of sequencing data and about 84 million unique TCR sequences.

Library generation was performed with the immunoSEQ multiplex PCR assay. A mixture of 60 forward primers for TCR Vbeta segments and 13 reverse primers for TCR Jbeta segments was used in the multiplex PCR. Amplification of the CDR3 region of rearranged TCR beta genes was performed with a multiplex PCR assay on genomic DNA. On the Illumina HiSeq System, the amplified TCR beta libraries were sequenced as 87-base-pair reads. In the paper's pipeline: A later analysis counted about 80 million unique TCR beta chains across the 666 repertoires, and approximately 11 million of these chains were shared by at least two donors. A nearest-neighbor algorithm error-corrected the raw reads and collapsed the reads into unique sequences, merging closely related sequences to remove PCR and sequencing errors. To assign V, D and J gene segments, CDR3 sequences were aligned to IMGT reference sequences. Each retained sequence needed at least a six-nucleotide match to both a V gene segment and a J gene segment. Rearrangements were classified as productive when the CDR3 lacked stop codons and remained in frame with V and J, and all other rearrangements were classified as non-productive. CDR3 was defined according to IMGT convention as the region running from the second conserved V-encoded cysteine to the conserved J-encoded phenylalanine. The earlier analysis of a few hundred of the donors excluded sequences that lacked an unambiguous match to a single V gene segment. An earlier analysis of a few hundred of the donors called V segments functional above 56.7% productive rearrangements and segregating when the between-donor standard deviation exceeded 5%. To diagnose cytomegalovirus status from the catalog of TCR beta chain sequences, a statistical classification framework was built. V and J gene assignment, in a later analysis, came from comparing TCR nucleotide sequences with IMGT/GENE-DB human TR gene sequences. A later analysis assigned CDR3 sequences and most-parsimonious VDJ recombination scenarios with the TCRdist pipeline. In a later analysis, every TCR beta chain was defined by the combination of its CDR3 amino acid sequence and its V-gene family, and reads without a unique V-gene family were dropped. To address suspected cross-contamination and a sequencing artifact, a later analysis removed a few hundred highly shared, low-generation-probability nucleotide sequences. In a later analysis, a clonal expansion index was calculated for each public chain from normalized within-repertoire ranks of inferred template counts. In a later analysis, generation probabilities were computed using a VDJ recombination model fitted to out-of-frame rearrangements, and the results were checked against IGoR. In a later analysis, TCR-TCR, TCR-HLA and TCR-CMV co-occurrence was scored with hypergeometric tests, and a repertoire-size bias correction was applied to TCR pairs. In a later analysis, false discovery rates were estimated by permuting HLA or CMV assignments 20 times. In a later analysis, co-occurring TCRs were grouped with DBSCAN, and TCRdist sequence similarity was added when clustering was performed within HLA-allele-positive subsets. Co-occurrence clustering excluded repertoires with fewer than 30,000 or more than 120,000 public chains, plus five with anomalous nucleotide sharing. TCRdb's version of the immuneACCESS table is confined to in-frame rearrangements and falls short of the full clone set. An unresolved V gene accounts for under half of the shortfall where checked; the remainder is of unknown origin. V and J calls and clone size come straight from that table; D and trimming were deduced from the DNA. In this sample the table shows about 59,000 clones, under 90% of which occur a single time. Under 4% of the sample lies in the top ten.

Details on this clone: Its antigen is unknown. Base quality data are lacking; no much larger clone is found one base away.

The cohort consisted of 666 healthy bone marrow donors. Cohort members were all nominally healthy when sampled, although unrecorded immune exposures were likely present. The donor tested CMV seronegative and was one of the 352 seronegative cohort members. Every donor gave a peripheral blood sample, and the peripheral blood mononuclear cells from that sample were used for TCR beta sequencing. Genomic DNA extraction from the blood cell samples was performed with the Qiagen DNeasy Blood Extraction Kit. The CDR3 covers 15 residues, taking in both the cysteine and the phenylalanine. Only the CDR3 part of the read is kept: 45 bases, read in frame from the first base. Deletion took 2 bases off V and 2 bases off J, with a span of 12 bases between the germline ends. Based on the germline V gene, the CDR1 and CDR2 sequences are MNHNS and SASEGT. Overall results and qualifications from the work: According to a later analysis, TCR association rates differed among HLA loci, with DRB1 alleles showing the most associated TCRs and HLA-C alleles showing the fewest. According to a later analysis, parvovirus B19, influenza, CMV and Epstein-Barr virus appeared linked to several top co-occurrence clusters. The sequencing pipeline was judged likely to have produced a cluster of highly shared sequence variants as a technical artifact. The study listed 150 to 200 TCR beta chains as associated with cytomegalovirus. Because the 87-base-pair reads could not distinguish some IMGT-functional V segments, including TRBV6-2 and TRBV6-3, those segments were excluded. The only immune exposure information available for the cohort was CMV serostatus. In an earlier analysis of about 600 of the donors, most TCR beta V segments appeared in productive rearrangements about 90% or about 30% of the time, broadly matching IMGT annotations. This cohort had only TCR beta chains sequenced, and the lack of alpha or paired-chain data limited which features could be detected. A later analysis associated about 18,000 TCR beta sequences with specific HLA alleles at a false discovery rate of 0.05. In vitro tests confirmed that three of the cytomegalovirus-associated TCR beta chains recognize cytomegalovirus antigens. According to a later genetic analysis, donors in an Asian-associated ancestry cluster had fewer N-insertions in productive TCRs than the approximately 630-donor mean. A later analysis found that HLA-associated TCR beta chains were more clonally expanded and had lower generation probabilities than equally common non-associated chains. The classifier was reported to diagnose cytomegalovirus status with high specificity and sensitivity in both the original cohort and the validation cohort. A later analysis found that most CMV-associated TCR beta chains appeared HLA-restricted, with HLA associations seemingly driven largely by CMV exposure. While some public TCRs were present in many individuals, most TCR sequences turned up only very rarely across donors. A further reported finding was that TCR beta sequences accurately predicted the HLA-A and HLA-B alleles for most subjects in the first cohort. Presence/absence analyses assumed roughly uniform sequencing depth across donors, an assumption that may not hold. Because HLA typing was missing for some donors at each locus, association tests included only the typed subset. The authors suggested that the approach could potentially be extended to other disease states and immunological phenotypes. Linkage disequilibrium might explain the correlated functional status among segregating V segments, but an unknown experimental factor could not be ruled out. The earlier analysis of approximately 540 of the donors excluded some 16 rarely observed V segments, including chromosome 9 orphons, because counts were too low. A later genetic analysis associated a missense DCLRE1C variant with V-gene and J-gene trimming of TCR beta chains, and an independent cohort replicated the association. When HLA alleles, especially DR and DQ, strongly co-occurred, TCR associations were difficult to assign to individual alleles.

Sequenced: PBMCs. The rearranged chain carries TRBV6-1 and TRBJ1-2; confidence is insufficient to name the D gene. The clonotype was recovered from a woman aged 40-49 years in good health and CMV-seronegative. The CDR3 is CASSEYGRTNYGYTF. The bases read TGTGCCAGCAGTGAATATGGGAGAACCAACTATGGCTACACCTTC.